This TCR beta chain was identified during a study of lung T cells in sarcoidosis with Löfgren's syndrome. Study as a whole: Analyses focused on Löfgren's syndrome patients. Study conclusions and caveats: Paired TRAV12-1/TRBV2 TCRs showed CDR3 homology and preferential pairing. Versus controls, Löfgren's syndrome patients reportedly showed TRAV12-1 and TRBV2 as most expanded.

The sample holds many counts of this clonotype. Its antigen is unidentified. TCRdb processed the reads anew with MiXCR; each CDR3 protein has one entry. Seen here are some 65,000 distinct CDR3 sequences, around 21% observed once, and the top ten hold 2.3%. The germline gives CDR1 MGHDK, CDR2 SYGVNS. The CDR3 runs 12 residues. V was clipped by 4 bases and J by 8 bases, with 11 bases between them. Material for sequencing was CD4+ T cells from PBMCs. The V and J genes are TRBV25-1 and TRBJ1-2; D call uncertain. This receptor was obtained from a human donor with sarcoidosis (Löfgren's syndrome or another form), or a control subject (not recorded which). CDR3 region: CASSVGSRGYTF. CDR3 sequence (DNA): TGTGCCAGCAGTGTTGGAAGCCGGGGCTACACCTTC.